A selection of T cell receptor beta chains follows, all from one sample in a study of T cell changes during pregnancy in multiple sclerosis. Sequencing was performed with immunoSEQ multiplex PCR; in TCRdb, only in-frame clones are kept and a portion is missing. The sample contains around 100,000 clones, over 80% of which appear only once. This specimen consisted of peripheral blood, obtained after pregnancy. Every receptor here comes from a female donor with multiple sclerosis, enrolled in a pregnancy study. Both conserved end residues are part of each CDR3. The D gene is left open where the match is weak. Clone size, where shown, is once, few, many, or a class for clones that have expanded.

DNA: TGTGCCAGTAGTAAAGTAGCGGGAGGGCCGGCAGATACGCAGTATTTT; CDR3: CASSKVAGGPADTQYF; D: TRBD2; size: -; J: TRBJ2-3; V: TRBV19
DNA: TGTGCCAGCAGCCTTCCGCACGGGGGGAGGACAGATACGCAGTATTTT; CDR3: CASSLPHGGRTDTQYF; D: TRBD2; size: -; J: TRBJ2-3; V: TRBV7-3
DNA: TGTGCCAGCAGTGAGCCTAGCGGGAGTTACGAGCAGTACTTC; CDR3: CASSEPSGSYEQYF; D: TRBD2; size: -; J: TRBJ2-7; V: TRBV2
DNA: TGTGCCAGCAGCCGGAATAGCGGGGGGATCCAAGAGACCCAGTACTTC; CDR3: CASSRNSGGIQETQYF; D: TRBD2; size: -; J: TRBJ2-5; V: TRBV7-2
DNA: TGTGCCTGGAGTCTAGCAGGAGCTAACTATGGCTACACCTTC; CDR3: CAWSLAGANYGYTF; D: -; size: -; J: TRBJ1-2; V: TRBV30
DNA: TGTGCCAGCAGCCAAGGACAACCTGGGAACGAGCAGTACTTC; CDR3: CASSQGQPGNEQYF; D: -; size: -; J: TRBJ2-7; V: TRBV7-6
DNA: TGTGCCATCAGTACCAGGGGAGAGACCCAGTACTTC; CDR3: CAISTRGETQYF; D: -; size: -; J: TRBJ2-5; V: TRBV10-3
DNA: TGTGCCACCCGGACACCGGGACAGGGGTTCGAGCAGTACTTC; CDR3: CATRTPGQGFEQYF; D: TRBD1; size: -; J: TRBJ2-7; V: TRBV10-3
DNA: TGCGCCAGCACCCTAGCGGAGACAACCTACAATGAGCAGTTCTTC; CDR3: CASTLAETTYNEQFF; D: TRBD2; size: -; J: TRBJ2-1; V: TRBV5-1
DNA: TGTGCCAGCAGCTCGTCGGTGAACACTGAAGCTTTCTTT; CDR3: CASSSSVNTEAFF; D: -; size: -; J: TRBJ1-1; V: TRBV6-6
DNA: TGTGCCAGCAGTTACTGGGACAGGGGAGTTCCCGCTTTCTTT; CDR3: CASSYWDRGVPAFF; D: TRBD1; size: -; J: TRBJ1-1; V: TRBV6-5
DNA: TGTGCCAGCAGAAGGAGGGACAGCTATGGCTACACCTTC; CDR3: CASRRRDSYGYTF; D: TRBD1; size: few; J: TRBJ1-2; V: TRBV19
DNA: TGTGCCAGCAGCGGAGCGTCGGACATTCAGTACTTC; CDR3: CASSGASDIQYF; D: -; size: -; J: TRBJ2-4; V: TRBV9
DNA: TGTGCCAGCATCATTCGGTGGGGATCGGGAGAGCAGTACTTC; CDR3: CASIIRWGSGEQYF; D: -; size: -; J: TRBJ2-7; V: TRBV27
DNA: TGCGCCAGCAGCCAATTTTCCAGTCCGACCGGGGAGCTGTTTTTT; CDR3: CASSQFSSPTGELFF; D: -; size: -; J: TRBJ2-2; V: TRBV4-1
DNA: TGTGCCAGCAGCCAAACAGGGGGGCAAAACATTCAGTACTTC; CDR3: CASSQTGGQNIQYF; D: TRBD1; size: -; J: TRBJ2-4; V: TRBV7-3
DNA: TGCAGCGTTGGGGGACTAAGCCGGGAAAAACTGTTTTTT; CDR3: CSVGGLSREKLFF; D: -; size: -; J: TRBJ1-4; V: TRBV29-1
DNA: TGCGCCAGCAGCCAAGATGGCCCCACGGGGGCAACTAATGAAAAACTGTTTTTT; CDR3: CASSQDGPTGATNEKLFF; D: -; size: -; J: TRBJ1-4; V: TRBV4-3
DNA: TGCGCCAGCAGCTCGCAGACTAGCCGGAACAATGAGCAGTTCTTC; CDR3: CASSSQTSRNNEQFF; D: TRBD2; size: once; J: TRBJ2-1; V: TRBV5-1
DNA: TGTGCCAGCAGATCCTCCCCCGGCGGGAATCAGCCCCAGCATTTT; CDR3: CASRSSPGGNQPQHF; D: -; size: -; J: TRBJ1-5; V: TRBV28
DNA: TGTGCCAGCAGCTTAGCAGGGGCCTACGAGCAGTACTTC; CDR3: CASSLAGAYEQYF; D: -; size: once; J: TRBJ2-7; V: TRBV7-2
DNA: TGCAGCGTTGTATTTGGTTGGGGGCCAGGGGAGCACTACGAGCAGTACTTC; CDR3: CSVVFGWGPGEHYEQYF; D: -; size: -; J: TRBJ2-7; V: TRBV29-1